This section outlines one TCR beta chain sequence together with its context. The antigen is unknown. This entry belongs to a study of graft-versus-host responses after intestinal transplantation. Broader study findings: Investigators detected GvH clones in recipient marrow, with some emerging earlier in ileum or blood.

Some clones are missing from TCRdb's copy, which holds only in-frame ones; the method was immunoSEQ multiplex PCR. The table shows about 70,000 clones, with about 90% occurring only once. Germline assignment: CDR1 SQVTM and CDR2 ANQGSEA. Trimming cost V 5 bases and J 1 base, with 12 bases left between them. This CDR3 spans 13 amino acids. The chain links TRBV29-1 to TRBJ2-7; perhaps TRBD1 as D (6 bases). The clonotype was recovered from a human donor who was the organ donor for an intestinal transplant. This specimen consisted of unstimulated CD8+ T cells sorted from spleen or lymph node cells, obtained before transplant. The CDR3 spells CSVQTGDSYEQYV. The CDR3 region has the DNA TGCAGCGTTCAGACAGGCGATTCCTACGAGCAGTACGTC.